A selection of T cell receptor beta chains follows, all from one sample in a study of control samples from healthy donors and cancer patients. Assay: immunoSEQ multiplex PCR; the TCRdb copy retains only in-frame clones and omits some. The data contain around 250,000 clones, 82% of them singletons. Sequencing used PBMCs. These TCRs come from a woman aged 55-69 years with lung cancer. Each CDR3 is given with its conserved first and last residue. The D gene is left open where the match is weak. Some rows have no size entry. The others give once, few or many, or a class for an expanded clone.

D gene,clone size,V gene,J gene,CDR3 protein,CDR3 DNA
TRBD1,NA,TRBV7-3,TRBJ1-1,CASSTQGDTEAFF,TGTGCCAGCAGCACCCAGGGGGACACTGAAGCTTTCTTT
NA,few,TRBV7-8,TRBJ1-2,CASSFDRDYGYTF,TGTGCCAGCAGCTTCGACAGAGACTATGGCTACACCTTC
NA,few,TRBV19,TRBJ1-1,CATKREQQEAFF,TGTGCCACGAAGCGGGAACAGCAAGAAGCTTTCTTT
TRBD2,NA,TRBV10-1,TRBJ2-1,CASRAGGSNLNEQFF,TGCGCCAGCAGAGCGGGAGGGTCGAACCTCAATGAGCAGTTCTTC
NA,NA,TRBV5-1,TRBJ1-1,CASSLETLGNTEAFF,TGCGCCAGCAGCTTGGAGACACTCGGAAACACTGAAGCTTTCTTT
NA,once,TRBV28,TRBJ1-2,CASSSPPTGWGYTF,TGTGCCAGCAGTTCACCGCCTACAGGGTGGGGCTACACCTTC
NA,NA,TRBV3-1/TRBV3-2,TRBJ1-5,CASSQAGSRQPQHF,TGTGCCAGCAGCCAGGCAGGGTCTCGTCAGCCCCAGCATTTT
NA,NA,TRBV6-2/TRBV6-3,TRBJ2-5,CASSYSVRRGETQYF,TGTGCCAGCAGTTACTCAGTGCGTCGGGGAGAGACCCAGTACTTC
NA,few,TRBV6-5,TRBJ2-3,CASSYPGTDTQYF,TGTGCCAGCAGTTACCCCGGCACAGATACGCAGTATTTT
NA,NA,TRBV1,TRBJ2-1,CTSSQRDRGRHNEQFF,TGCACCAGCAGCCAGCGGGACAGGGGGCGCCACAATGAGCAGTTCTTC
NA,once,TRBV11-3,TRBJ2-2,CASSGNTGELFF,TGTGCCAGCAGCGGTAACACCGGGGAGCTGTTTTTT
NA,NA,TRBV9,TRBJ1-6,CASSDPKGGGSNSPLHF,TGTGCCAGCAGCGACCCCAAGGGGGGGGGCTCGAATTCACCCCTCCACTTT
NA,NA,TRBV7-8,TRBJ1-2,CASSPALEGREGYTF,TGTGCCAGCAGCCCGGCCCTGGAGGGCCGGGAGGGCTACACCTTC
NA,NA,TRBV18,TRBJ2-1,CASSPEQSYNEQFF,TGTGCCAGCTCACCAGAGCAGAGCTACAATGAGCAGTTCTTC
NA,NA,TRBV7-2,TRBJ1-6,CASSLVTGANSPLHF,TGTGCCAGCAGCTTAGTCACGGGGGCAAATTCACCCCTCCACTTT
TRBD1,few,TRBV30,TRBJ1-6,CAWSATRTGGNSPLHF,TGTGCCTGGAGCGCCACCCGGACAGGGGGAAATTCACCCCTCCACTTT
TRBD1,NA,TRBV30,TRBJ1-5,CAWTQGGGNQPQHF,TGTGCCTGGACCCAGGGGGGTGGTAATCAGCCCCAGCATTTT
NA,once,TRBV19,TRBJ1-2,CASSISRFYGYTF,TGTGCCAGTAGTATATCCCGGTTCTATGGCTACACCTTC
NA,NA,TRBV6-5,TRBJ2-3,CASSLLAFTTDTQYF,TGTGCCAGCAGTTTACTAGCTTTTACCACAGATACGCAGTATTTT
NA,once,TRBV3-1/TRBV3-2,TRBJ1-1,CASSQPQLLGAFF,TGTGCCAGCAGCCAACCACAGCTCCTCGGGGCTTTCTTT
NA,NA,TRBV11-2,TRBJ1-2,CASSSPMRGPNYGYTF,TGTGCCAGCAGCTCCCCAATGCGAGGGCCTAACTATGGCTACACCTTC
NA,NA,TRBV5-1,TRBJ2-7,CASSLRVDGEQYF,TGCGCCAGCAGCCTCAGGGTAGACGGCGAGCAGTACTTC